The rows below give T cell receptor beta chains drawn from one sample of a study of blood T cells in healthy people across ages. One entry per CDR3 protein results from TCRdb running MiXCR on the 5' RACE reads. This sample carries more than 550,000 distinct CDR3 sequences, about a fifth of them seen once, and the ten largest clones take approximately 20%. Sequencing was done on a sample of blood. The receptors derive from a man in his 70s in good health. Each CDR3 is given with its conserved first and last residue. D genes are given only for firm matches. Part of the rows lack a size; the others show once, few, many or a class for expanded clones.

d_call	v_call	j_call	clone_size	cdr3_aa	cdr3_nt
TRBD2	TRBV7-2	TRBJ2-2	.	CASSLGRLATNTGELFF	TGTGCCAGCAGCTTAGGACGACTAGCGACTAACACCGGGGAGCTGTTTTTT
.	TRBV7-2	TRBJ2-2	few	CASSLVGPTNTGELFF	TGTGCCAGCAGCTTAGTAGGGCCCACGAACACCGGGGAGCTGTTTTTT
.	TRBV6-5	TRBJ2-1	few	CASTGQSYNEQFF	TGTGCCAGCACGGGGCAGTCCTACAATGAGCAGTTCTTC
.	TRBV5-1	TRBJ2-5	.	CASSLGMLQETQYF	TGCGCCAGCAGCCTCGGTATGCTCCAAGAGACCCAGTACTTC
.	TRBV5-1	TRBJ1-2	.	CASSLFPGFNYGYTF	TGCGCCAGCAGCTTATTTCCTGGATTTAACTATGGCTACACCTTC
.	TRBV12-3/TRBV12-4	TRBJ1-1	.	CASSFKRGTEAFF	TGTGCCAGCAGTTTCAAGAGGGGCACTGAAGCTTTCTTT
TRBD2	TRBV4-1	TRBJ2-4	many	CASSQGLAGAKNIQYF	TGCGCCAGCAGCCAAGGACTAGCGGGAGCCAAAAACATTCAGTACTTC
.	TRBV7-9	TRBJ2-7	few	CASSLEGSGGAYEQYF	TGTGCCAGCAGCTTAGAGGGCTCAGGGGGGGCCTACGAGCAGTACTTC
TRBD1	TRBV5-1	TRBJ1-4	.	CASSLGHVTGAEKLFF	TGCGCCAGCAGCTTGGGTCATGTGACAGGGGCTGAAAAACTGTTTTTT
TRBD1	TRBV29-1	TRBJ1-1	few	CSARGQANTEAFF	TGCAGCGCCCGGGGACAGGCGAACACTGAAGCTTTCTTT
TRBD1	TRBV6-1	TRBJ2-3	few	CASSLFPQGAGADTQYF	TGTGCCAGCAGTCTCTTTCCACAGGGGGCTGGTGCAGATACGCAGTATTTT
TRBD2	TRBV3-1	TRBJ2-1	many	CASSQSLSSGGYNEQFF	TGTGCCAGCAGCCAATCCCTCAGCAGCGGGGGTTACAATGAGCAGTTCTTC
.	TRBV24-1	TRBJ2-3	.	CATSGHGGVSTDTQYF	TGTGCCACCAGTGGTCACGGGGGTGTGAGCACAGATACGCAGTATTTT
TRBD2	TRBV5-1	TRBJ2-1	.	CASSLTSGGYYNEQFF	TGCGCCAGCAGCTTAACTAGCGGGGGGTACTACAATGAGCAGTTCTTC
.	TRBV6-5	TRBJ1-2	few	CASSLDSGFYGYTF	TGTGCCAGCAGTTTGGACAGTGGGTTCTATGGCTACACCTTC
.	TRBV12-3/TRBV12-4	TRBJ1-2	many	CASASSANYGYTF	TGTGCCAGCGCGTCATCGGCTAACTATGGCTACACCTTC
.	TRBV7-9	TRBJ1-1	many	CASVAIRQSPEAFF	TGTGCCAGCGTTGCTATTAGGCAGTCTCCTGAAGCTTTCTTT
TRBD2	TRBV2	TRBJ2-1	few	CACEREVGYNEQFF	TGTGCCTGCGAGCGGGAGGTGGGGTACAATGAGCAGTTCTTC
.	TRBV28	TRBJ2-7	.	CAIRPVGAYEQYF	TGTGCCATCCGCCCAGTCGGGGCCTACGAGCAGTACTTC
.	TRBV5-4	TRBJ1-4	few	CASSPYRTEKLFF	TGTGCCAGCAGCCCATACCGGACCGAAAAACTGTTTTTT
.	TRBV20-1	TRBJ2-1	few	CSASGLTREQFF	TGCAGTGCTAGTGGCTTGACTCGGGAACAGTTCTTC
TRBD1	TRBV3-1	TRBJ1-1	few	CASSQGGQRPGEAFF	TGTGCCAGCAGCCAAGGGGGACAGAGACCGGGAGAAGCTTTCTTT
TRBD2	TRBV14	TRBJ2-1	many	CASSPRLASEQFF	TGTGCCAGCAGCCCGCGACTAGCGAGTGAGCAGTTCTTC
.	TRBV5-6	TRBJ2-5	few	CASKLEQGHQETQYF	TGTGCCAGCAAGCTTGAACAGGGACACCAAGAGACCCAGTACTTC
.	TRBV12-3/TRBV12-4	TRBJ2-5	few	CASRGTVGRETQYF	TGTGCCAGCAGAGGGACGGTTGGAAGGGAGACCCAGTACTTC
.	TRBV5-1	TRBJ1-2	.	CASSPVFSNYGYTF	TGCGCCAGCAGCCCGGTTTTTTCTAACTATGGCTACACCTTC
.	TRBV18	TRBJ1-1	.	CASSPAADTEAFF	TGTGCCAGCTCACCTGCGGCAGACACTGAAGCTTTCTTT
.	TRBV12-3/TRBV12-4	TRBJ2-4	.	CASSFRTAFAKNIQYF	TGTGCCAGCAGTTTCCGGACAGCCTTCGCCAAAAACATTCAGTACTTC
TRBD1	TRBV6-2/TRBV6-3	TRBJ2-4	few	CASSSSGQILAKNIQYF	TGTGCCAGCAGTTCCTCGGGACAGATCCTAGCCAAAAACATTCAGTACTTC
TRBD2	TRBV5-1	TRBJ2-6	.	CASSEGLAGADVLTF	TGCGCCAGCAGCGAAGGACTAGCTGGGGCCGACGTCCTGACTTTC
.	TRBV6-5	TRBJ2-5	many	CASSLQGGQETQYF	TGTGCCAGCAGCCTCCAGGGGGGACAAGAGACCCAGTACTTC
TRBD1	TRBV12-3/TRBV12-4	TRBJ2-2	.	CASSSGQGDTGELFF	TGTGCCAGCAGTTCCGGACAGGGCGACACCGGGGAGCTGTTTTTT
TRBD2	TRBV6-6	TRBJ2-3	.	CASSYSAGGNTDTQYF	TGTGCCAGCAGTTACTCGGCGGGGGGTAACACAGATACGCAGTATTTT
TRBD1	TRBV12-3/TRBV12-4	TRBJ2-5	.	CASKSGGTYETQYF	TGTGCCAGCAAGTCAGGGGGCACCTATGAGACCCAGTACTTC
.	TRBV12-3/TRBV12-4	TRBJ1-2	.	CASSLGTLLRGGYTF	TGTGCCAGCAGTTTGGGGACCCTCCTAAGGGGTGGCTACACCTTC
TRBD1	TRBV12-3/TRBV12-4	TRBJ1-5	.	CASSSQGARAPQHF	TGTGCCAGCAGCTCCCAGGGGGCTCGGGCGCCCCAGCATTTT
TRBD2	TRBV29-1	TRBJ2-1	many	CSVGGTSSYNEQFF	TGCAGCGTTGGTGGGACTAGCTCCTACAATGAGCAGTTCTTC
TRBD2	TRBV7-2	TRBJ2-5	.	CASSLNGGLAGTQYF	TGTGCCAGCAGCTTAAACGGCGGACTAGCGGGGACCCAGTACTTC
.	TRBV5-1	TRBJ1-2	few	CASSLLGGPTNYGYTF	TGCGCCAGCAGCCTTCTCGGGGGACCTACTAACTATGGCTACACCTTC
TRBD1	TRBV12-3/TRBV12-4	TRBJ2-4	few	CASSSGQGARAKNIQYF	TGTGCCAGCAGCTCGGGACAGGGGGCCCGAGCCAAAAACATTCAGTACTTC
.	TRBV20-1	TRBJ1-5	many	CSAQPGYGQPQHF	TGCAGTGCACAACCCGGGTACGGTCAGCCCCAGCATTTT
.	TRBV10-3	TRBJ2-5	.	CAISQSGETQYF	TGTGCCATCAGTCAGTCTGGGGAGACCCAGTACTTC
TRBD2	TRBV12-3/TRBV12-4	TRBJ2-1	few	CASLLGLAQDEQFF	TGTGCCAGCCTTCTCGGACTAGCCCAGGATGAGCAGTTCTTC
TRBD1	TRBV29-1	TRBJ1-1	many	CSVERWQGDTEAFF	TGCAGCGTTGAAAGGTGGCAGGGGGACACTGAAGCTTTCTTT
TRBD2	TRBV6-2/TRBV6-3	TRBJ2-1	few	CASSYGRASGSGSYNEQFF	TGTGCCAGCAGTTACGGTCGGGCTAGCGGGTCGGGCTCCTACAATGAGCAGTTCTTC
.	TRBV11-2	TRBJ2-5	few	CASSLVPGSQRETQYF	TGTGCCAGCAGCTTAGTACCCGGGAGCCAAAGAGAGACCCAGTACTTC
.	TRBV12-3/TRBV12-4	TRBJ1-1	many	CASRGPLGDWNTEAFF	TGTGCCAGCAGGGGGCCACTCGGCGACTGGAACACTGAAGCTTTCTTT
TRBD1	TRBV7-9	TRBJ1-2	.	CASSETDRGILYGYTF	TGTGCCAGCAGCGAAACCGACAGGGGAATCCTCTATGGCTACACCTTC
.	TRBV3-1	TRBJ2-1	few	CASSRRGTPYNEQFF	TGTGCCAGCAGTCGCAGGGGGACTCCCTACAATGAGCAGTTCTTC
TRBD2	TRBV20-1	TRBJ2-1	.	CSARSLAGNSYNEQFF	TGCAGTGCTCGAAGCCTAGCGGGAAACTCCTACAATGAGCAGTTCTTC